The 28 T cell receptor beta chains listed next were all sequenced from one sample in a study of shared clonotypes between healthy human individuals. Sequenced by immunoSEQ multiplex PCR; TCRdb stores in-frame clones only, minus some. The sample consists of around 550,000 clones, almost 97% of them appearing once. Sequenced sample: naive CD4+ T cells sorted from blood. Subset: CD45RA+ positively selected. Source of these receptors: a woman younger than 45 in good health.

The rearrangement joins TRBV27 to TRBJ2-3, with 8 bases lining up with TRBD2. CDR1 is MNHEY and CDR2 is SMNVEV in the germline V gene (reference sequence). V lost 5 bases to trimming and J lost 2 bases; unmatched junction nucleotides: 6. The CDR3 totals 15 residues. CDR3 nucleotides: TGTGCCAGCAGTCCCAGACTAGCGAACACAGATACGCAGTATTTT. It specifies CASSPRLANTDTQYF.

V is TRBV10-3 and J is TRBJ2-1; 10 nucleotides agree with TRBD1. Germline assignment: CDR1 ENHRY and CDR2 SYGVKD. This CDR3 has 17 amino acids. Trimming took 2 bases from V and 3 from J; bases not matched to a gene: 7. CDR3 residues: CAISEGPTGGFYNEQFF. The CDR3 coding sequence is TGTGCCATCAGTGAGGGTCCGACAGGGGGCTTCTACAATGAGCAGTTCTTC.

The chain links TRBV6-5 to TRBJ1-5; maybe TRBD1 (6 bases). Per germline, CDR1 MNHEY and CDR2 SVGAGI. The CDR3 length is 13 residues. Deletions cut 6 bases from V and 6 bases from J, with 12 bases between. The CDR3 sequence is CASSRQEFQPQHF. The DNA of the CDR3 is TGTGCCAGCAGCAGACAGGAGTTTCAGCCCCAGCATTTT.

The rearrangement links TRBV25-1 to TRBJ2-7; a weak D match, TRBD2 (5 bases). This CDR3 has 15 residues. Germline lookup yields CDR1 MGHDK and CDR2 SYGVNS. Trimming shortened V by 3 bases and J by 3 bases, and 15 bases separated the two germline ends. As DNA, the CDR3 is TGTGCCAGCAGTGACCCAAGCCCCGGGGTCTACGAGCAGTACTTC. Translated, it gives CASSDPSPGVYEQYF.

This clone was recorded only once. The chain recombines TRBV7-9 with TRBJ1-1, with D hard to call. Trimming removed 2 bases from V and 7 bases from J, with 8 bases in between. The CDR3 has 12 residues. Germline CDR1 is SEHNR and CDR2 is FQNEAQ (reference sequence). The CDR3 protein is CASSLNRDEAFF. Here the CDR3 DNA reads TGTGCCAGCAGCTTAAACCGGGATGAAGCTTTCTTT.

V is TRBV7-9 and J is TRBJ2-7; D remains unclear. The CDR3 covers 13 residues. Germline V gene data show CDR1 as SEHNR and CDR2 as FQNEAQ (reference sequence). The V end lost 5 bases, the J end lost 2 bases, and 10 bases lay between the germline ends. The CDR3, as DNA: TGTGCCAGCAGCCCTACCTCGACCTACGAGCAGTACTTC. This encodes CASSPTSTYEQYF.

The chain employs TRBV9 and TRBJ1-3; tentative D call: TRBD1 (5 bases). Trimming took off 0 bases at V and 2 bases at J, with 15 bases between the two ends. The V gene's germline CDR1 is SGDLS and CDR2 YYNGEE. The CDR3 covers 17 residues. The CDR3 here is CASSVGSLGPAGNTIYF. Here the CDR3 DNA reads TGTGCCAGCAGCGTAGGGTCTTTGGGGCCCGCTGGAAACACCATATATTTT.

This chain links TRBV11-2 with TRBJ1-6; a weak D match, TRBD1 (5 bases). CDR3 length: 16 residues. V was trimmed by 1 base and J by 9 bases, leaving 16 bases between them. Germline CDR1 SGHAT, CDR2 FQNNGV. The CDR3 here is CASSLVPGRGVSPLHF. The CDR3 region has the DNA TGTGCCAGCAGCTTAGTCCCAGGGCGAGGGGTTTCACCCCTCCACTTT.

The J gene is TRBJ2-7, the V gene TRBV5-1; D call uncertain. V was shortened by 0 bases and J by 3 bases, with 10 bases between the two germline ends. Germline V gene lookup returns CDR1 SGHRS and CDR2 YFSETQ. The CDR3 spans 14 residues. The CDR3 here is CASSLAPEDYEQYF. The CDR3 coding sequence is TGCGCCAGCAGCTTGGCACCGGAAGACTACGAGCAGTACTTC.

CDR3 region: CASSLDGKGYTF. The DNA of the CDR3 is TGCGCCAGCAGCTTGGACGGGAAGGGCTACACCTTC. The chain carries TRBV5-1 and TRBJ1-2; D is uncertain. In germline, CDR1 is SGHRS, CDR2 YFSETQ. V was trimmed by 0 bases and J by 8 bases, leaving 8 bases between them. CDR3 size: 12 residues.

The chain is built from TRBV16 and TRBJ1-2, with TRBD1 identical over 8 bases. The CDR3 is made up of 14 amino acids. CDR1 is KGHSY, CDR2 FQNENV, per germline. The J segment lost 7 bases and the V segment lost 2 bases, leaving 6 bases of the junction unmatched. The CDR3 sequence is CASSQRLQGAGYTF. In DNA, the CDR3 is TGTGCCAGCAGCCAACGGTTGCAGGGGGCTGGCTACACCTTC.

The chain links TRBV2 to TRBJ1-1; no firm D call. The length of the CDR3 is 13 residues. Trimming shortened V by 4 bases and J by 2 bases, and 8 bases separated the two germline ends. Germline lookup yields CDR1 SNHLY and CDR2 FYNNEI. The CDR3 DNA sequence: TGTGCCAGCAGTGGGACGGTCAACACTGAAGCTTTCTTT. Its protein product is CASSGTVNTEAFF.

The rearrangement joins TRBV28 to TRBJ1-4; D is undetermined. The germline CDR1 and CDR2 sequences are MDHEN and SYDVKM. This CDR3 comprises 13 residues. V was trimmed by 3 bases and J by 8 bases, leaving 10 bases between them. CDR3 DNA sequence: TGTGCCAGCAGTTTGGGTAGGGTCGAAAAACTGTTTTTT. It specifies CASSLGRVEKLFF.

The chain recombines TRBV2 with TRBJ1-4; D uncertain. CDR1 SNHLY and CDR2 FYNNEI come from the germline V gene. The CDR3 contains 16 residues. The V end was cut by 4 bases, the J end by 5 bases, with 17 bases between. For the CDR3, the DNA is TGTGCCAGCAGTGCCCAGGCCCTCCTAAAGAATGAAAAACTGTTTTTT. Translated, it gives CASSAQALLKNEKLFF.

The J gene is TRBJ1-5, the V gene TRBV6-5; possible D gene TRBD1, 5 bases. Germline V gene data show CDR1 as MNHEY and CDR2 as SVGAGI. The CDR3 totals 15 residues. The V gene lost 5 bases and the J gene lost 11 bases, with 22 bases spanning the gap. CDR3 sequence: CASSPITGSASAQHF. Written as DNA, the CDR3 is TGTGCCAGCAGTCCCATCACAGGCTCTGCGTCAGCCCAGCATTTT.

This chain links TRBV6-6 with TRBJ2-7; no clear D. V dropped 0 bases and J dropped 2 bases, with 14 bases sitting between them. The length of the CDR3 is 16 residues. Germline assignment: CDR1 MNHNY and CDR2 SVGAGI (reference sequence). This CDR3 reads CASSYSIAPTTYEQYF. The CDR3 nucleotides are TGTGCCAGCAGTTACTCGATCGCACCAACAACCTACGAGCAGTACTTC.

This chain links TRBV28 with TRBJ2-7; 7 bases map to TRBD1. The CDR3 consists of 18 residues. With 6 bases clipped from V and 3 bases from J, the junction kept 20 bases outside the gene matches. Germline loops: CDR1 MDHEN, CDR2 SYDVKM. The CDR3 region is CASRPTRRGTERFYEQYF. Here the CDR3 DNA reads TGTGCCAGCAGACCAACCAGAAGGGGGACAGAAAGATTCTACGAGCAGTACTTC.

The chain uses TRBV7-9 and TRBJ2-5, with D unresolved. This CDR3 contains 13 residues. Trimming left V 2 bases short and J 13 bases short, with 17 bases between. Germline values: CDR1 SEHNR, CDR2 FQNEAQ (reference sequence). CDR3 sequence (DNA): TGTGCCAGCAGCTTAAATATACCATCACCATGGTACTTC. This codes for CASSLNIPSPWYF. The whole variable domain, filled in from reference TRBV7-9 and TRBJ2-5, reads DTGVSQNPRHKITKRGQNVTFRCDPISEHNRLYWYRQTLGQGPEFLTYFQNEAQLEKSRLLSDRFSAERPKGSFSTLEIQRTEQGDSAMYLCASSLNIPSPWYFGPGTRLLVL.

The rearrangement links TRBV5-1 to TRBJ1-1, with a tentative D call TRBD1 (5 bases). The germline gives CDR1 SGHRS, CDR2 YFSETQ. There are 15 residues in the CDR3. V lost 0 bases and J lost 1, with 10 bases in between. In DNA form, the CDR3 reads TGCGCCAGCAGCTTGGTTCAGGGAAAGAACACTGAAGCTTTCTTT. It specifies CASSLVQGKNTEAFF.

This chain connects TRBV2 to TRBJ1-2; the D gene is possibly TRBD1 (6 bases). Germline CDR1 is SNHLY and CDR2 is FYNNEI. The germline V and J ends were trimmed by 4 bases and 6 bases, with 15 bases remaining between them. The CDR3 is 14 amino acids. The CDR3 DNA is TGTGCCAGCAGTGTACAGGGTTCTTCCAATGGCTACACCTTC. Its translation is CASSVQGSSNGYTF.

The chain combines TRBV7-3 with TRBJ2-2, with a possible D match to TRBD1 (7 bases). Trimming removed 5 bases at V and 2 bases at J, with 15 bases between. The CDR3 consists of 16 residues. Germline assignment: CDR1 SGHTA and CDR2 FQGTGA. Written as DNA, the CDR3 is TGTGCCAGCAGCGCAGGGGGGCCACAAAACACCGGGGAGCTGTTTTTT. It encodes CASSAGGPQNTGELFF.

The rearrangement joins TRBV5-6 to TRBJ1-2; D ambiguous. V lost 2 bases to trimming and J lost 2 bases, with 7 bases between them. Germline V lookup: CDR1 SGHDT, CDR2 YYEEEE. The CDR3 is 13 amino acids. The CDR3: CASSFGENYGYTF. The CDR3 DNA reads as TGTGCCAGCAGCTTTGGGGAAAACTATGGCTACACCTTC.

The chain is built from TRBV11-2 and TRBJ2-7; D perhaps matches TRBD1 (6 bases). V lost 5 bases to trimming and J lost 6 bases, with 11 bases between them. This CDR3 has 12 residues. The germline V gene has CDR1 SGHAT and CDR2 FQNNGV. The CDR3 DNA is TGTGCCAGCAGCCCAGGGGTAGGCGAGCAGTACTTC. Amino acids: CASSPGVGEQYF.

The gene calls are TRBV7-6 and TRBJ2-3, with D perhaps matching TRBD2 (5 bases). CDR3 size: 12 residues. The germline CDR1 and CDR2 sequences are SGHVS and FNYEAQ. The V end lost 5 bases, the J end lost 5 bases, and 8 bases lay between the germline ends. CDR3 sequence reads: CASSGRGDTQYF. The CDR3 DNA follows: TGTGCCAGCAGCGGCCGGGGAGATACGCAGTATTTT.

The CDR3 nucleotides read TGTGCCAGCAGCTTGGTGGGCTCCTACGAGCAGTACTTC. Translation gives CASSLVGSYEQYF. The J gene is TRBJ2-7, the V gene TRBV4-2; D unclear. The CDR3 spans 13 residues. Trimming removed 5 bases at V and 0 bases at J, with 8 bases between. Germline V CDR1 and CDR2: LGHNA, YNFKEQ.

A few counts support this clone. The chain recombines TRBV7-9 with TRBJ2-7; 13 nucleotides agree with TRBD2. J was trimmed by 0 bases and V by 4 bases; bases with no gene match: 0. There are 15 residues in the CDR3. Germline V gives CDR1 SEHNR, CDR2 FQNEAQ (reference sequence). CDR3 region: CASSWTSGSSYEQYF. In DNA form, the CDR3 reads TGTGCCAGCAGCTGGACTAGCGGGAGCTCCTACGAGCAGTACTTC.

With regard to this clone: The same CDR3 can be traced to other DNA sequences in this sample. The rearrangement uses TRBV19 and TRBJ2-7; D may be TRBD2 (5 bases). The germline V gene encodes CDR1 LNHDA and CDR2 SQIVND (reference sequence). This CDR3 is 14 amino acids long. Trimming removed 1 base from V and 2 bases from J, with 9 bases in between. The CDR3 coding sequence is TGTGCCAGTAGTATAGCCCGGGGTACCTACGAGCAGTACTTC. It yields the protein CASSIARGTYEQYF. The whole variable domain, filled in from reference TRBV19 and TRBJ2-7, reads DGGITQSPKYLFRKEGQNVTLSCEQNLNHDAMYWYRQDPGQGLRLIYYSQIVNDFQKGDIAEGYSVSREKKESFPLTVTSAQKNPTAFYLCASSIARGTYEQYFGPGTRLTVT.

The J gene is TRBJ2-3, the V gene TRBV18; D not certain. In germline, CDR1 is KGHSH, CDR2 LQKENI. The CDR3 extends over 12 amino acids. Trimming removed 3 bases from V and 2 bases from J, with 3 bases in between. DNA of the CDR3: TGTGCCAGCTCACCGGACACAGATACGCAGTATTTT. Translating it yields CASSPDTDTQYF.